This T cell receptor beta chain was found in a study of identical twins. Per the germline V gene, CDR1 is SGHTA and CDR2 is FQGNSA. The V end was cut by 1 base, the J end by 1 base, with 17 bases between. The CDR3 consists of 17 residues. Unique molecular identifiers were in the cDNA, with template-switch universal primer binding. TCRdb processed the 5' RACE reads anew with MiXCR; each CDR3 protein has one entry. Of about 660,000 distinct CDR3 sequences in the sample, 8.5% to 9% were seen once. Everyone who donated was a healthy Caucasian. A word on this clonotype: Its antigen is undetermined.

Study outcomes and limitations: Excess twin sharing in beta out-of-frame sequences was weaker. Invariant MAIT and iNKT cells could partly confound zero-insertion analyses.

The same data also contributed to another study, on yellow fever vaccine responses in identical twins.

This sequence was found in a woman aged 18-29 years in good health. The chain is built from TRBV7-2 and TRBJ2-7, with D perhaps matching TRBD1 (6 bases). Sequencing used PBMCs. CDR3 in DNA: TGTGCCAGCAGCTTAGGATTGATGGGGGCAGCGTCCTACGAGCAGTACTTC. Residues: CASSLGLMGAASYEQYF.